The T cell receptor beta chain described here comes from a study of blood T cell repertoires in COVID-19. Seattle patients were enrolled during active infection and followed longitudinally. CDR1 and CDR2 from the germline V gene are MDHEN and SYDVKM. The CDR3 has 15 residues. Trimming stripped 1 base from V and 3 bases from J, with 9 bases between. There are a few counts of this clone. The data were produced by immunoSEQ multiplex PCR, yet TCRdb's version contains in-frame clones alone and is incomplete. The table includes some 74,000 clones, approximately 90% detected once. The chain has TRBV28 and TRBJ2-2; possible D gene TRBD2, 5 bases. This TCR was sampled from a man aged 45-60 years with COVID-19, enrolled during active disease. The sequencing sample was made of peripheral blood. The CDR3: CASSLLTGDTGELFF. CDR3 coding DNA: TGTGCCAGCAGTTTATTAACCGGGGACACCGGGGAGCTGTTTTTT.